This T cell receptor (beta chain) comes out of a study of blood T cell repertoires in COVID-19. Study background: Whether acute or convalescent, the COVID-19 samples came from the United States, Italy and Spain. Nucleic acid was either cDNA or gDNA, and it came from T cells, B-cell-depleted T cells, or PBMCs.

Clones were read by immunoSEQ multiplex PCR, and TCRdb kept only the in-frame ones, dropping some. The repertoire holds roughly 120,000 clones, with 82% as singletons. This receptor was taken from a man between 65 and 79 years old with acute or convalescent COVID-19. Material: peripheral blood.

The CDR3 is CASIGTGGPEAFF. CDR3 in DNA: TGTGCCAGCATTGGGACAGGGGGCCCTGAAGCTTTCTTT. This sequence joins TRBV28 and TRBJ1-1, with TRBD1 matching 12 bases. The junction had 3 bases not matched to a gene; V was cut back by 7 bases and J by 6 bases. CDR1 MDHEN and CDR2 SYDVKM come from the germline V gene. The CDR3 loop spans 13 amino acids.